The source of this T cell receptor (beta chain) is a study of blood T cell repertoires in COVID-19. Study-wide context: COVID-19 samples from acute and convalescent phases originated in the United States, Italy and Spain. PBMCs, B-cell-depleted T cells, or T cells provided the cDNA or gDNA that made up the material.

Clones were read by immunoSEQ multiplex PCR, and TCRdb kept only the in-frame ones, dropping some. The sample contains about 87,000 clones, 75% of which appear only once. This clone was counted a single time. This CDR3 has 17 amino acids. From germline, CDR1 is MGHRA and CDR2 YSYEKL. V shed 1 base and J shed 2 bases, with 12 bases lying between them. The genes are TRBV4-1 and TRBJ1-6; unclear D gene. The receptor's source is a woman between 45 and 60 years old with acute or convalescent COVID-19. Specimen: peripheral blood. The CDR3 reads CASSQVIGGTYNSPLHF. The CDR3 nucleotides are TGCGCCAGCAGCCAAGTGATAGGCGGGACCTATAATTCACCCCTCCACTTT.